These T cell receptor beta chains were read from a single sample in a study of blood T cell repertoires in COVID-19. Sequencing used immunoSEQ multiplex PCR; TCRdb keeps in-frame clones, though not all of them. There are over 300,000 clones in the sample; 86% occur only once, and 1.6% lies in the top ten. Sequencing used peripheral blood. All receptors come from a woman in her forties or fifties with acute or convalescent COVID-19. Each CDR3 is given with its conserved first and last residue. The D gene is left open where the match is weak. Where a row states a size, it is once, few, many or the class of an expanded clone; other rows omit it.

D	V	J	size	DNA	CDR3
TRBD1	TRBV7-9	TRBJ2-3	.	TGTGCCAGCAACGAGAGACAGGGGGGCACAGATACGCAGTATTTT	CASNERQGGTDTQYF
.	TRBV6-2/TRBV6-3	TRBJ2-7	.	TGTGCCAGCAGTTATTACGAGGTTAGCGAGCAGTACTTC	CASSYYEVSEQYF
.	TRBV28	TRBJ1-4	.	TGTGCCAGCAACCCGGTGGGGGCTGCAACTAATGAAAAACTGTTTTTT	CASNPVGAATNEKLFF
TRBD1	TRBV10-1	TRBJ1-2	.	TGCGCCAGCAGTGCGGGGACAGGGTCTGGCTACACCTTC	CASSAGTGSGYTF
.	TRBV24-1	TRBJ1-2	few	TGTGCCACCAGTCGTCAGGTCGGCTATGGCTACACCTTC	CATSRQVGYGYTF
TRBD1	TRBV19	TRBJ1-1	.	TGTGCCATCCGGGACAGAAACACTGAAGCTTTCTTT	CAIRDRNTEAFF
.	TRBV3-1/TRBV3-2	TRBJ1-1	.	TGTGCCAGCAGCCAATCTTTCGGGAACACTGAAGCTTTCTTT	CASSQSFGNTEAFF
.	TRBV2	TRBJ2-3	.	TGTGCCAGCAGTGAAGCGGCAGGGAACACGCAGTATTTT	CASSEAAGNTQYF
.	TRBV28	TRBJ1-2	.	TGTGCCAGCAGTTTGTGGGGAGGGACCTCTAACTATGGCTACACCTTC	CASSLWGGTSNYGYTF
TRBD2	TRBV27	TRBJ2-1	once	TGTGCCAGCAGCCGGACTAGCGGGAGTTATAATGAGCAGTTCTTC	CASSRTSGSYNEQFF
.	TRBV5-1	TRBJ2-1	.	TGCGCCAGCAGCTTCGGGGACACGGGACCGGAAAATGAGCAGTTCTTC	CASSFGDTGPENEQFF
.	TRBV7-9	TRBJ1-2	.	TGTGCCAGCAGCTTAGCTCATATGGAGGGAAGTATTGTAAGCTATGGCTACACCTTC	CASSLAHMEGSIVSYGYTF
TRBD1	TRBV5-6	TRBJ2-7	.	TGTGCCAGCAGCTTTGGGACAGGTTCCTACGAGCAGTACTTC	CASSFGTGSYEQYF
.	TRBV10-3	TRBJ1-5	once	TGTGCCATCAGGGGCACGGCGGGGCCCCAGCATTTT	CAIRGTAGPQHF
TRBD2	TRBV7-2	TRBJ2-7	.	TGTGCCAGCAGCTTAGCTAGCGGGGGGTCCTACGAGCAGTACTTC	CASSLASGGSYEQYF
.	TRBV6-5	TRBJ2-3	.	TGTGCCAGCAGCCCAGGGGTAGTCAGCACAGATACGCAGTATTTT	CASSPGVVSTDTQYF
TRBD2	TRBV7-2	TRBJ2-3	.	TGTGCCAGCAGCCCAATCATGGCGGGAGGAGGGCGGGATACGCAGTATTTT	CASSPIMAGGGRDTQYF
.	TRBV12-3/TRBV12-4	TRBJ2-7	.	TGTGCCAGCAGTCACCGGGACAAGGACGAGCAGTACTTC	CASSHRDKDEQYF
TRBD1	TRBV4-3	TRBJ1-2	few	TGCGCCAGCAGCCACCAAGTCGGGACAGGGGGCTATGGCTACACCTTC	CASSHQVGTGGYGYTF
TRBD1	TRBV19	TRBJ2-4	.	TGTGCCAGTAGTCCGAGACAGGGTAAAAACATTCAGTACTTC	CASSPRQGKNIQYF
TRBD1	TRBV19	TRBJ1-1	.	TGTGCCAGTAGTCCGGGGGACAGGGGGTCTTTTACTGAAGCTTTCTTT	CASSPGDRGSFTEAFF
TRBD1	TRBV5-6	TRBJ1-4	.	TGTGCCAGCAGCAACCCGGGACAGATTAATGAAAAACTGTTTTTT	CASSNPGQINEKLFF
TRBD2	TRBV3-1/TRBV3-2	TRBJ2-4	.	TGTGCCAGCAGCCCCCCTAGCGGGAGGGCTATTAGTAGCAGCATTCAGTACTTC	CASSPPSGRAISSSIQYF
TRBD2	TRBV6-6	TRBJ2-5	.	TGTGCCAGCAGTTACGGGGTAGCGGGAGGACAAGAGACCCAGTACTTC	CASSYGVAGGQETQYF
TRBD1	TRBV6-2/TRBV6-3	TRBJ1-2	.	TGTGCCAGCAGCTTCACCGGGACAGGGAACTATGGCTACACCTTC	CASSFTGTGNYGYTF
TRBD2	TRBV29-1	TRBJ2-5	.	TGCAGCTCCCCCGGGACTAGCGGGGGGGAGACCCAGTACTTC	CSSPGTSGGETQYF
TRBD1	TRBV6-4	TRBJ2-7	.	TGTGCCAGCAGTGAACGGACAGGGGGTATTTACGAGCAGTACTTC	CASSERTGGIYEQYF
.	TRBV28	TRBJ2-7	.	TGTGCCAGCAGTCCTACTGGCCCAGGGGGAGGCGAGCAGTACTTC	CASSPTGPGGGEQYF
TRBD2	TRBV18	TRBJ2-2	.	TGTGCCAGCTCACCCATACTAGCGTCGGCGTCCGCCGGGGAGCTGTTTTTT	CASSPILASASAGELFF
TRBD2	TRBV5-4	TRBJ2-5	.	TGTGCCAGCAGCACAAAGGTCGGGGGGGAGACCCAGTACTTC	CASSTKVGGETQYF
.	TRBV19	TRBJ2-4	.	TGTGCCAGTAGTATCCTGAGCGGGACACTAGCCAAAAACATTCAGTACTTC	CASSILSGTLAKNIQYF